This TCR beta chain was sequenced during a study of glioma-infiltrating T cells. Study-wide findings and caveats: Gliomas, especially low-grade, showed above-expected tissue-blood divergence; non-neoplastic patients showed below. Very few CDR3 sequences were shared between tissue and blood.

TCR alpha and beta CDR3 regions were amplified from RNA using iRepertoire nested multiplex PCR. One-step reverse transcription and amplification started from approximately 100-400 ng of tissue mRNA or PBMC total RNA. TCRdb fed the multiplex PCR reads into MiXCR, producing one record per CDR3 protein. This table has about 200,000 distinct CDR3 sequences, 25% to 35% appearing once. This clonotype was recorded at least ten times. Its antigen remains unidentified. CDR1 is DFQATT and CDR2 is SNEGSKA in the germline V gene (reference sequence). This CDR3 contains 14 residues. Trimming at V came to 7 bases and at J to 1 base, leaving 8 bases not matched to a gene.

This sequence originates from a human donor with low-grade glioma or glioblastoma, undergoing nonglioma brain surgery, or in good health (not recorded which). V and J are TRBV20-1 and TRBJ2-7, with 9 bases that match TRBD2. The sample comprised glioma tissue, nonneoplastic brain tissue, or PBMCs (not recorded which). The CDR3 protein is CSVYSGRSSYEQYF. In DNA, the CDR3 is TGCAGTGTTTATAGCGGGAGAAGTTCCTACGAGCAGTACTTC.